These T cell receptor beta chains were read from a single sample in a study of T-cell reconstitution after alpha-beta-depleted transplantation in children. TCRdb itself ran the PCR reads through MiXCR, one entry per CDR3 protein. This table holds roughly 570,000 distinct CDR3 sequences, 25% to 30% found once. The sequencing here drew on PBMCs, taken before TCRalphabeta/CD19-depleted stem cell transplant. The receptors derive from a boy younger than two with Wiskott-Aldrich syndrome, due to receive a stem cell transplant. CDR3s include the opening cysteine and the closing phenylalanine or tryptophan.

V gene	J gene	CDR3 protein
TRBV6-5	TRBJ2-7	CASTDAGAVSYEQYF
TRBV5-1	TRBJ2-3	CASSLMAADTQYF
TRBV20-1	TRBJ1-2	CSAHGQPRYGYTF
TRBV7-9	TRBJ1-2	CASSLGTPNYGYTF
TRBV9	TRBJ1-4	CASSEDQQGVEEKLFF
TRBV20-1	TRBJ2-3	CSAKLAGGITDTQYF
TRBV7-6	TRBJ2-2	CASSLVWLAGTGRNTGELFF
TRBV28	TRBJ2-1	CASSLYRREGLEQFF
TRBV11-2	TRBJ2-1	CASSLVGLAGERAYNEQFF
TRBV6-5	TRBJ2-4	CASSSGLILAKNIQYF
TRBV20-1	TRBJ2-1	CSASDPLVNEQFF
TRBV3-1	TRBJ2-4	CASSQIAKNIQYF
TRBV5-1	TRBJ2-5	CASSFSSGQETQYF
TRBV6-5	TRBJ1-5	CASSYVGRDQPQHF
TRBV20-1	TRBJ2-3	CSASPLAGGLDYAQYF
TRBV12-3/TRBV12-4	TRBJ1-3	CASSTDRASGNTIYF
TRBV20-1	TRBJ2-7	CSASRGDRVYEQYF
TRBV20-1	TRBJ1-3	CSASSAGSGNTIYF
TRBV20-1	TRBJ2-7	CSATGTSGSYEQYF
TRBV20-1	TRBJ2-3	CSADLLAGDITDTQYF
TRBV6-1	TRBJ2-6	CASRRQPSSGANVLTF
TRBV20-1	TRBJ2-1	CSATPLAGGPGEQFF
TRBV27	TRBJ1-1	CASRTPGKGAEAFF
TRBV2	TRBJ2-2	CASSAHVELFF
TRBV4-1	TRBJ2-5	CASSQDYASAGETQYF
TRBV10-3	TRBJ2-1	CAITAIPGQAGGEQFF
TRBV20-1	TRBJ2-7	CSASKTNYEQYF
TRBV24-1	TRBJ1-5	CATSIPDSNQPQHF
TRBV25-1	TRBJ2-2	CASSELGQGARELFF
TRBV20-1	TRBJ1-3	CSAARGPFSGNTIYF
TRBV18	TRBJ2-5	CASSPIQGSEETQYF
TRBV5-6	TRBJ1-4	CASSPGTSNEKLFF
TRBV5-1	TRBJ2-2	CASSWTGGSGELFF
TRBV20-1	TRBJ1-5	CSAWDRVGNQPQHF
TRBV20-1	TRBJ2-1	CSARLINEQFF
TRBV20-1	TRBJ1-1	CSASDSGGSEAFF